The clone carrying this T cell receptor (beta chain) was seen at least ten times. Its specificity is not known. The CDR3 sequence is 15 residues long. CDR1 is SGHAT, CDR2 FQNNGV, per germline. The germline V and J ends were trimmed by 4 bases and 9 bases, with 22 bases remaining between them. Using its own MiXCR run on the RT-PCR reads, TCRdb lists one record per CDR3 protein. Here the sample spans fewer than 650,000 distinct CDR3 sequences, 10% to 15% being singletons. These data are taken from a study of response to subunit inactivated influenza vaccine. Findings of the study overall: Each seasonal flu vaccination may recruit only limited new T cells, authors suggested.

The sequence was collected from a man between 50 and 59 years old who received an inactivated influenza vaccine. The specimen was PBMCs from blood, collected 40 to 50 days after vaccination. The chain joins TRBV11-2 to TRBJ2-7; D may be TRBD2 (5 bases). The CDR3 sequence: CASSSPKTSSGRQYF. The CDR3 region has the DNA TGTGCCAGCAGCTCCCCTAAGACATCAAGCGGAAGGCAGTACTTC.